This T cell receptor (beta chain) was sequenced during a study of T cell clonality in common variable immunodeficiency. Produced via immunoSEQ multiplex PCR; TCRdb's table is partial and in-frame only. This sample has about 28,000 clones, each found more than once. This clone turned up a few times. Its antigen is not known. Findings of the study overall: Reportedly, TCR beta sequences from common variable immunodeficiency showed fewer deletions and N-nucleotide insertions.

The receptor was isolated from a person aged 18 to 75 in good health. The sample was peripheral blood mononuclear cells.

The DNA read from the CDR3 is TGCAGTGCTCAAGGACTAGCGGGGGTTTACAATGAG. This sequence encodes CSAQGLAGVYNE. The full CDR3 protein reads CSAQGLAGVYNEQFF. The gene calls are TRBV20-1 and TRBJ2-1, with 13 bases identical to TRBD2. The read ends 3 residues shy of where the CDR3 ends; the end is completed using the germline J gene. Germline lookup yields CDR1 DFQATT and CDR2 SNEGSKA (reference sequence). J was trimmed by 4 bases and V by 5 bases; bases with no gene match: 5. This CDR3 comprises 15 residues.